This T cell receptor beta chain is from a study of tumor and adjacent non-tumor tissue in lung cancer. For the study at large: Aged roughly 31 to 85 years, patients included more than nine men and roughly five women with stage I to III disease. On average, productive TCRbeta reads reached about 4.17 million per sample. Notes on the study in general: Tumor tissue had significantly higher TCR diversity than normal lung. Patients with more diverse tumor TCRs had worse survival.

The template was RNA from unsorted bulk tissue. Trimming shortened V by 8 bases and J by 2 bases, and 19 bases separated the two germline ends. From germline, CDR1 is SGHNT and CDR2 YENEEA. This CDR3 contains 16 residues. About this clonotype itself: The antigen is unknown.

Three rounds of nested PCR, following a modified ARM-PCR protocol, produced the TCRbeta library. In TCRdb, the multiplex PCR reads were re-called with MiXCR into one record per CDR3 protein. The sample includes about 70,000 distinct CDR3 sequences, roughly 73% of them seen just once. The sequence was obtained from a man between 60 and 75 years old with non-small cell lung cancer. This rearrangement joins TRBV11-3 to TRBJ2-1, with a possible D match to TRBD2 (5 bases). Source material: lung tumor tissue. CDR3 protein: CASGSVTNGTYNEQFF. CDR3 coding DNA: TGTGCCAGCGGCTCCGTGACTAACGGTACCTACAATGAGCAGTTCTTC.